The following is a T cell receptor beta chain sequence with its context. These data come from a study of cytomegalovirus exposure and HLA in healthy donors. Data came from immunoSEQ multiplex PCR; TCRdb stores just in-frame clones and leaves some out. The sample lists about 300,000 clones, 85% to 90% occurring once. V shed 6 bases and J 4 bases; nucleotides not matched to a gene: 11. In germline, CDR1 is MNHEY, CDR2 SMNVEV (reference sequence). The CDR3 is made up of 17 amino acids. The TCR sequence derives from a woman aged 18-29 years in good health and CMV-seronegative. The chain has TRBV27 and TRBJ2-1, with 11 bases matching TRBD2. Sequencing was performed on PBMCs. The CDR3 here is CASRPPSGRPSYNEQFF. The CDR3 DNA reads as TGTGCCAGCAGGCCTCCTAGCGGGAGGCCAAGTTACAATGAGCAGTTCTTC.